Presented here are 16 T cell receptor beta chains from one specimen sequenced in a study of blood T cell repertoires in COVID-19. This table comes from immunoSEQ multiplex PCR, and its TCRdb copy is limited to in-frame clones, with some not included. The data show fewer than 60,000 clones, just under 90% seen once. The specimen was peripheral blood. The receptors here all came from a woman aged 55 to 70 with COVID-19, enrolled during active disease.

The rearrangement joins TRBV4-1 to TRBJ2-6; 11 positions agree with TRBD1. The trim removed 4 bases at V and 2 bases at J, leaving 4 bases unmatched. CDR1 MGHRA and CDR2 YSYEKL come from the germline V gene. The CDR3 spans 17 residues. The CDR3 region has the DNA TGCGCCAGCAGCCTGTGGACAGGGGGCACTGGGGCCAACGTCCTGACTTTC. Translated: CASSLWTGGTGANVLTF.

This clone is a singleton in its sample. CDR3 sequence reads: CASSLIARQNTEAFF. The CDR3 region has the DNA TGTGCCAGCAGCTTAATCGCCCGACAGAACACTGAAGCTTTCTTT. The gene calls are TRBV7-9 and TRBJ1-1; D is unresolved. This CDR3 region has 15 residues. Looked up from germline, CDR1 is SEHNR and CDR2 is FQNEAQ (reference sequence). V was shortened by 2 bases and J by 1 base, with 11 bases between the two germline ends.

The V and J genes are TRBV28 and TRBJ2-6, with D tentatively TRBD2 (6 bases). The germline V gene has CDR1 MDHEN and CDR2 SYDVKM. The CDR3 extends over 17 amino acids. V gave up 3 bases and J gave up 1 base, with 13 bases separating them. The CDR3 sequence: CASSLAGRASGANVLTF. The CDR3 DNA sequence: TGTGCCAGCAGTTTGGCGGGACGTGCGTCTGGGGCCAACGTCCTGACTTTC. Together with reference TRBV28 and TRBJ2-6, the CDR3 gives the full variable domain: DVKVTQSSRYLVKRTGEKVFLECVQDMDHENMFWYRQDPGLGLRLIYFSYDVKMKEKGDIPEGYSVSREKKERFSLILESASTNQTSMYLCASSLAGRASGANVLTFGAGSRLTVL.

This chain connects TRBV18 to TRBJ2-6; D is uncertain. V was trimmed by 6 bases and J by 2 bases, leaving 20 bases between them. The CDR3 runs 18 residues. Germline assignment: CDR1 KGHSH and CDR2 LQKENI. As DNA, the CDR3 is TGTGCCAGCTCGATAAAGACCTCGACAAGTACTGGGGCCAACGTCCTGACTTTC. Its protein is CASSIKTSTSTGANVLTF.

The V call is TRBV7-2, the J call TRBJ2-5; weak D call: TRBD2 (6 bases). Per germline, CDR1 SGHTA and CDR2 FQGNSA. Trimming pared 0 bases from V and 7 bases from J, leaving 6 bases between. The CDR3 covers 12 residues. The CDR3 sequence is CASSLAGGTQYF. CDR3 bases: TGTGCCAGCAGCTTAGCGGGGGGGACCCAGTACTTC.

The chain carries TRBV5-1 and TRBJ2-7; possibly TRBD2 for D (5 bases). The CDR3 spans 14 residues. V was clipped by 4 bases and J by 5 bases, with 16 bases between them. Germline V gives CDR1 SGHRS, CDR2 YFSETQ. The CDR3 loop is CASSPESQRDEQYF. Here the CDR3 DNA reads TGCGCCAGCAGCCCCGAGTCACAGAGGGACGAGCAGTACTTC.

In its sample, this clone was seen a few times. The chain joins TRBV7-9 to TRBJ2-7; 9 nucleotides line up with TRBD1. This CDR3 is built from 14 residues. CDR1 and CDR2 from the germline V gene are SEHNR and FQNEAQ (reference sequence). The V gene end was trimmed by 5 bases and the J gene end by 3 bases; junction bases not matched to a gene: 5. CDR3 in amino acids: CASSKGGQGYEQYF. The CDR3 DNA follows: TGTGCCAGCAGCAAAGGGGGACAGGGCTACGAGCAGTACTTC.

Details on this clone: At one end, the junction sequence differs from germline, possibly due to a read error. The V gene is TRBV14, the J gene TRBJ1-4; D is possibly TRBD1 (5 bases). CDR3 size: 19 residues. Per germline, CDR1 SGHDN and CDR2 FVKESK. As DNA, the CDR3 is TGTGCCAGCAGCCAGAGAAAACCGGGACCAGGGTCCCGCGGGGAAAACCTGTTTTTT. Translating it yields CASSQRKPGPGSRGENLFF.

This clone was detected only once. The V and J genes are TRBV4-1 and TRBJ2-5; a possible D gene is TRBD1 (6 bases). The CDR3 is made up of 17 amino acids. V lost 1 base to trimming and J lost 3 bases, with 18 bases between them. Germline CDR1 is MGHRA and CDR2 is YSYEKL. The CDR3 loop reads CASSQALGQTLKETQYF. The DNA for the CDR3 is TGCGCCAGCAGCCAAGCGCTAGGACAGACCCTAAAAGAGACCCAGTACTTC.

V gene TRBV2 combines with J gene TRBJ1-3; 8 bases are shared with TRBD1. CDR1 and CDR2 (germline): SNHLY, FYNNEI. There are 14 residues in the CDR3. The J segment lost 2 bases and the V segment lost 6 bases, leaving 3 bases of the junction unmatched. As DNA, the CDR3 is TGTGCCAGCAGCTCGGACAGGGCTGGAAACACCATATATTTT. It specifies CASSSDRAGNTIYF.

The sample holds one count of this clone. The CDR3 region is CASSVSAGAGELFF. Written as DNA, the CDR3 is TGTGCCAGCAGCGTATCGGCAGGCGCCGGGGAGCTGTTTTTT. This chain joins TRBV9 and TRBJ2-2; D uncertain. The germline V and J ends were trimmed by 1 base and 6 bases, with 10 bases remaining between them. CDR1 and CDR2 (germline): SGDLS, YYNGEE. The CDR3 consists of 14 residues.

This clone came up a few times. The chain combines TRBV28 with TRBJ1-4; 10 nucleotides agree with TRBD1. Looked up from germline, CDR1 is MDHEN and CDR2 is SYDVKM. V was clipped by 5 bases and J by 3 bases; unmatched bases: 6. This CDR3 has 16 residues. The CDR3 region has the DNA TGTGCCAGCAGTCCGGGACAGGGGTTGGCTAATGAAAAACTGTTTTTT. It specifies CASSPGQGLANEKLFF.

The count of this clone is one. The rearrangement uses TRBV7-9 and TRBJ2-5; D is unclear. This CDR3 is built from 12 residues. Per germline, CDR1 SEHNR and CDR2 FQNEAQ (reference sequence). V dropped 0 bases and J dropped 5 bases, with 4 bases sitting between them. DNA of the CDR3: TGTGCCAGCAGCTTAGCGTCGGAGACCCAGTACTTC. It codes for CASSLASETQYF.

This chain links TRBV29-1 with TRBJ2-1, with 11 bases fitting TRBD2. This CDR3 region has 14 residues. Germline V CDR1 and CDR2: SQVTM, ANQGSEA. V shed 7 bases and J 8 bases; nucleotides not matched to a gene: 10. DNA of the CDR3: TGCAGCGCTGCCGGACTAGCGGGTATATATGAGCAGTTCTTC. Residues: CSAAGLAGIYEQFF.

V usage is TRBV25-1 and J usage is TRBJ1-2, with D unclear. Trimming removed 5 bases at V and 5 bases at J, with 12 bases between. Germline CDR1 is MGHDK and CDR2 is SYGVNS. CDR3 length: 13 residues. The CDR3 sequence is CASSYGGVYGYTF. The CDR3 DNA sequence: TGTGCCAGCAGTTATGGAGGAGTATATGGCTACACCTTC.

The genes are TRBV7-9 and TRBJ1-2, with 8 nucleotides matching TRBD1. Germline CDR1 reads SEHNR; CDR2 reads FQNEAQ (reference sequence). V lost 3 bases to trimming and J lost 4 bases; unmatched junction nucleotides: 4. This CDR3 comprises 14 residues. This chain's CDR3 is CASSFSDRGYGYTF. In DNA form, the CDR3 reads TGTGCCAGCAGCTTTTCTGACAGGGGCTATGGCTACACCTTC. The full variable domain, in which reference TRBV7-9 and TRBJ1-2 provide the parts outside the CDR3, is DTGVSQNPRHKITKRGQNVTFRCDPISEHNRLYWYRQTLGQGPEFLTYFQNEAQLEKSRLLSDRFSAERPKGSFSTLEIQRTEQGDSAMYLCASSFSDRGYGYTFGSGTRLTVV.